This TCR beta chain was retrieved from a study of blood T cell repertoires in COVID-19. Study overall: COVID-19 samples, acute and convalescent, were from the United States, Italy and Spain. PBMCs, B-cell-depleted T cells, or T cells were the source of the cDNA or gDNA that made up the material.

This table comes from immunoSEQ multiplex PCR, and its TCRdb copy is limited to in-frame clones, with some not included. The table has about 220,000 clones, around 81% seen once; the top ten hold approximately 3%. The receptor was isolated from a woman aged 25-40 years who had recovered from COVID-19. Source material: peripheral blood.

CDR3 loop: CASSLPRRGRETQYF. CDR3 nucleotide sequence: TGTGCCAGCAGCTTACCGCGTCGGGGTCGGGAGACCCAGTACTTC. The chain couples TRBV7-9 to TRBJ2-5; D is possibly TRBD2 (5 bases). Germline values: CDR1 SEHNR, CDR2 FQNEAQ (reference sequence). The CDR3 is 15 amino acids. V lost 2 bases, J lost 5 bases, and 15 bases lay in between.